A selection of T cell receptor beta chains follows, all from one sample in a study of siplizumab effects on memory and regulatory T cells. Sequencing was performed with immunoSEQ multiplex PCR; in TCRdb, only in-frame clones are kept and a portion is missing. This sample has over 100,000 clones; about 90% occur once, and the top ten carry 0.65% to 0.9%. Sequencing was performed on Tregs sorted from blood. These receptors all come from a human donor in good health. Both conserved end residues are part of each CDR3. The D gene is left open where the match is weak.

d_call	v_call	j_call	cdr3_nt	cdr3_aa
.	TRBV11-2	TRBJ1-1	TGTGCCAGCGCTGTTGTCCTGAACACTGAAGCTTTCTTT	CASAVVLNTEAFF
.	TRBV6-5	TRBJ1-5	TGTGCCAGCAGTTACCTGGATCAGCCCCAGCATTTT	CASSYLDQPQHF
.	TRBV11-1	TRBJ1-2	TGTGCCAGCAGCTTGCGTGGCAACTACTATGGCTACACCTTC	CASSLRGNYYGYTF
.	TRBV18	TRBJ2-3	TGTGCCAGCTCACCTTCCGAGGGACTTGTAAATACGCAGTATTTT	CASSPSEGLVNTQYF
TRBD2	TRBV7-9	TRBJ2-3	TGTGCCAGCAGCTTCTCGCGGGAGGGCGATACGCAGTATTTT	CASSFSREGDTQYF
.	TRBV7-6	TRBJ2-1	TGTGCCAGCAGCTTAGGGGCGGGGAACTCTGAGCAGTTCTTC	CASSLGAGNSEQFF
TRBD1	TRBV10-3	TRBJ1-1	TGTGCCATCAGTGGAAGGGACAGTGAGAACACTGAAGCTTTCTTT	CAISGRDSENTEAFF
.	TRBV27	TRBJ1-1	TGTGCCAGCAGTTTAAGCAGGGGCACTGAAGCTTTCTTT	CASSLSRGTEAFF
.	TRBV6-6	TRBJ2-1	TGTGCCAGCGGGGGCGGGAGCTCCTACAATGAGCAGTTCTTC	CASGGGSSYNEQFF
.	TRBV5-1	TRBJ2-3	TGCGCCAGCAGCTTGGTGCTAGATACGCAGTATTTT	CASSLVLDTQYF
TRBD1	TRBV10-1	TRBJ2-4	TGCGCCAGCAGTGAGGCCATACAGGGGCCACGGGCCAAAAACATTCAGTACTTC	CASSEAIQGPRAKNIQYF
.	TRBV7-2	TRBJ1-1	TGTGCCAGCAGCTTAGGGCGGGGGCGTGGGACTGAAGCTTTCTTT	CASSLGRGRGTEAFF
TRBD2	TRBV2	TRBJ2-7	TGTGCCAGCAGCCCGACTAGCGGAACACCCTACGAGCAGTACTTC	CASSPTSGTPYEQYF
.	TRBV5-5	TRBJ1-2	TGTGCCAGCAGCCAGACTATGGGGGCGGAGTATGGCTACACCTTC	CASSQTMGAEYGYTF
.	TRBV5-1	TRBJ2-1	TGCGCCAGCAGCTTGATCGGGGCACCCTACAATGAGCAGTTCTTC	CASSLIGAPYNEQFF
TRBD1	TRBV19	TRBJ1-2	TGTGCCAGTAAGGACAGGGCAGCTAACTATGGCTACACCTTC	CASKDRAANYGYTF
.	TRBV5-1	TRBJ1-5	TGCGCCAGCAGCTTGCAGATGGGCCAGCCCCAGCATTTT	CASSLQMGQPQHF
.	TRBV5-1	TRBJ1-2	TGCGCCAGCAGCGGTTGGGACTATGGCTACACCTTC	CASSGWDYGYTF
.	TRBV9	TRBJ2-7	TGTGCCAGCAGCGTAAGGGCGGGAAGGGACGAGCAGTACTTC	CASSVRAGRDEQYF
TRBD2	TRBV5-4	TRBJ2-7	TGTGCCAGCAGCTTGGGACTAGCGGGAGGTGAGCAGTACTTC	CASSLGLAGGEQYF